This T cell receptor beta chain derives from a study of blood T cell repertoires in COVID-19. Across the whole study: The analysed material was cDNA or gDNA that came from T cells, B-cell-depleted T cells, or PBMCs.

The CDR3 consists of 20 residues. Trimming at V came to 0 bases and at J to 4 bases, leaving 10 bases not matched to a gene. Germline CDR1 and CDR2: LGHNA and YNFKEQ. Methods used by the authors: Reference gene primer amplification in the assay estimated nucleated cell counts. The table came from immunoSEQ multiplex PCR; TCRdb's copy has only in-frame clones and leaves some out. V, J and clone size derive from that table, while D and trimming were established from the DNA sequence. The sample lists around 11,000 clones, 87% occurring once. This clone was detected once. This TCR derives from a man aged 25 to 40 with active or convalescent COVID-19. This chain uses TRBV4-2 with TRBJ2-2; 14 bases map to TRBD2. The sample was peripheral blood. CDR3 nucleotide sequence: TGTGCCAGCAGCCAAGATTTGGGACTAGCGGGGGTCGGCGGCACCGGGGAGCTGTTTTTT. It encodes CASSQDLGLAGVGGTGELFF.